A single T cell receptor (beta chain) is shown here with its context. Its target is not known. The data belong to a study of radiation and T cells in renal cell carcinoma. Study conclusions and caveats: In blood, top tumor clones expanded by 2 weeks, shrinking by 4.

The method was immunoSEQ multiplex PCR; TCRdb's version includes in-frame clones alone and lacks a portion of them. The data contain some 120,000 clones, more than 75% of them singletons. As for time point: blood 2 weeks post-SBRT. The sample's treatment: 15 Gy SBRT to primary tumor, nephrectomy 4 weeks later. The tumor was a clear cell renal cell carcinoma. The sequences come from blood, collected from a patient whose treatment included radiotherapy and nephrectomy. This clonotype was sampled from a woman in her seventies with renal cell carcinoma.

Here the CDR3 reads CASSPGRWEDYGYTF. In nucleotides, the CDR3 is TGTGCCAGCTCACCAGGCCGTTGGGAGGACTATGGCTACACCTTC. The genes are TRBV18 and TRBJ1-2; the D is unclear. CDR1 and CDR2 (germline): KGHSH, LQKENI. The CDR3 is made up of 15 amino acids. Trimming removed 2 bases at V and 3 bases at J, with 13 bases between. Filled out from reference TRBV18 and TRBJ1-2, the complete variable domain reads NAGVMQNPRHLVRRRGQEARLRCSPMKGHSHVYWYRQLPEEGLKFMVYLQKENIIDESGMPKERFSAEFPKEGPSILRIQQVVRGDSAAYFCASSPGRWEDYGYTFGSGTRLTVV.